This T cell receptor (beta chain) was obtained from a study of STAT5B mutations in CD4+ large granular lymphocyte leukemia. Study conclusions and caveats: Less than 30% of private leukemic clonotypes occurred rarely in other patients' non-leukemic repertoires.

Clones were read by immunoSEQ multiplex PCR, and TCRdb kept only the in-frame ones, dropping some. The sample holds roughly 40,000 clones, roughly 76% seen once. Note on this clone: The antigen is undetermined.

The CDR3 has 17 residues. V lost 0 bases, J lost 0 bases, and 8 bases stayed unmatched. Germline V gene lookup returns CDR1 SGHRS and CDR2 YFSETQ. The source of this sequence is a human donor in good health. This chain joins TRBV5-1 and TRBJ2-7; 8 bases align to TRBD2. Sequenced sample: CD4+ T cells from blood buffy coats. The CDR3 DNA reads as TGCGCCAGCAGCTTGGGGTACGGGGGGGCCAACTCCTACGAGCAGTACTTC. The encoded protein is CASSLGYGGANSYEQYF.